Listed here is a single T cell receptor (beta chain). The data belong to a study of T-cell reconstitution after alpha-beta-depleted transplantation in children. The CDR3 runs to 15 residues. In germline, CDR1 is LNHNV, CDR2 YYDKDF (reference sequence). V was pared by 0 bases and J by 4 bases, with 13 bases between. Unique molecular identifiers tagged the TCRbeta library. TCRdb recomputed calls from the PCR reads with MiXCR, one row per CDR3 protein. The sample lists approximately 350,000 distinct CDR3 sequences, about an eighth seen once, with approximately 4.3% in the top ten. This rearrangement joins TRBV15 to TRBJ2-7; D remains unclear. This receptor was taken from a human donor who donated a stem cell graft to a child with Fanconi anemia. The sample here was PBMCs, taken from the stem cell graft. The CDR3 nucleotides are TGTGCCACCAGCAGAGAAGGCACGACTGCTTACGAGCAGTACTTC. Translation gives CATSREGTTAYEQYF.